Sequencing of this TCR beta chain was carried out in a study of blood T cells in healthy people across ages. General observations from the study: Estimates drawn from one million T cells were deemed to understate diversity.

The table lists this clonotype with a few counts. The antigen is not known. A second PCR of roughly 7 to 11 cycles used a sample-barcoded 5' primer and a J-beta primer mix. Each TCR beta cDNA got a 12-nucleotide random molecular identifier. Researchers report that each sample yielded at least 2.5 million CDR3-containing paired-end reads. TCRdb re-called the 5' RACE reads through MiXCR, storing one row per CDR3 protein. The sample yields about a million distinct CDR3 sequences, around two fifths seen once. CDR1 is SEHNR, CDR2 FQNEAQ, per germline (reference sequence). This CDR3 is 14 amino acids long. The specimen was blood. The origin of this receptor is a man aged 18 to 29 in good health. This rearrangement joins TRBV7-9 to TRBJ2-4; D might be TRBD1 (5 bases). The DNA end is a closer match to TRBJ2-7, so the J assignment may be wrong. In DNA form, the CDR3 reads TGTGCCAGCAGCTTTTCGGCAGGGACCTACGAGCAGTACTTC. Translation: CASSFSAGTYEQYF.